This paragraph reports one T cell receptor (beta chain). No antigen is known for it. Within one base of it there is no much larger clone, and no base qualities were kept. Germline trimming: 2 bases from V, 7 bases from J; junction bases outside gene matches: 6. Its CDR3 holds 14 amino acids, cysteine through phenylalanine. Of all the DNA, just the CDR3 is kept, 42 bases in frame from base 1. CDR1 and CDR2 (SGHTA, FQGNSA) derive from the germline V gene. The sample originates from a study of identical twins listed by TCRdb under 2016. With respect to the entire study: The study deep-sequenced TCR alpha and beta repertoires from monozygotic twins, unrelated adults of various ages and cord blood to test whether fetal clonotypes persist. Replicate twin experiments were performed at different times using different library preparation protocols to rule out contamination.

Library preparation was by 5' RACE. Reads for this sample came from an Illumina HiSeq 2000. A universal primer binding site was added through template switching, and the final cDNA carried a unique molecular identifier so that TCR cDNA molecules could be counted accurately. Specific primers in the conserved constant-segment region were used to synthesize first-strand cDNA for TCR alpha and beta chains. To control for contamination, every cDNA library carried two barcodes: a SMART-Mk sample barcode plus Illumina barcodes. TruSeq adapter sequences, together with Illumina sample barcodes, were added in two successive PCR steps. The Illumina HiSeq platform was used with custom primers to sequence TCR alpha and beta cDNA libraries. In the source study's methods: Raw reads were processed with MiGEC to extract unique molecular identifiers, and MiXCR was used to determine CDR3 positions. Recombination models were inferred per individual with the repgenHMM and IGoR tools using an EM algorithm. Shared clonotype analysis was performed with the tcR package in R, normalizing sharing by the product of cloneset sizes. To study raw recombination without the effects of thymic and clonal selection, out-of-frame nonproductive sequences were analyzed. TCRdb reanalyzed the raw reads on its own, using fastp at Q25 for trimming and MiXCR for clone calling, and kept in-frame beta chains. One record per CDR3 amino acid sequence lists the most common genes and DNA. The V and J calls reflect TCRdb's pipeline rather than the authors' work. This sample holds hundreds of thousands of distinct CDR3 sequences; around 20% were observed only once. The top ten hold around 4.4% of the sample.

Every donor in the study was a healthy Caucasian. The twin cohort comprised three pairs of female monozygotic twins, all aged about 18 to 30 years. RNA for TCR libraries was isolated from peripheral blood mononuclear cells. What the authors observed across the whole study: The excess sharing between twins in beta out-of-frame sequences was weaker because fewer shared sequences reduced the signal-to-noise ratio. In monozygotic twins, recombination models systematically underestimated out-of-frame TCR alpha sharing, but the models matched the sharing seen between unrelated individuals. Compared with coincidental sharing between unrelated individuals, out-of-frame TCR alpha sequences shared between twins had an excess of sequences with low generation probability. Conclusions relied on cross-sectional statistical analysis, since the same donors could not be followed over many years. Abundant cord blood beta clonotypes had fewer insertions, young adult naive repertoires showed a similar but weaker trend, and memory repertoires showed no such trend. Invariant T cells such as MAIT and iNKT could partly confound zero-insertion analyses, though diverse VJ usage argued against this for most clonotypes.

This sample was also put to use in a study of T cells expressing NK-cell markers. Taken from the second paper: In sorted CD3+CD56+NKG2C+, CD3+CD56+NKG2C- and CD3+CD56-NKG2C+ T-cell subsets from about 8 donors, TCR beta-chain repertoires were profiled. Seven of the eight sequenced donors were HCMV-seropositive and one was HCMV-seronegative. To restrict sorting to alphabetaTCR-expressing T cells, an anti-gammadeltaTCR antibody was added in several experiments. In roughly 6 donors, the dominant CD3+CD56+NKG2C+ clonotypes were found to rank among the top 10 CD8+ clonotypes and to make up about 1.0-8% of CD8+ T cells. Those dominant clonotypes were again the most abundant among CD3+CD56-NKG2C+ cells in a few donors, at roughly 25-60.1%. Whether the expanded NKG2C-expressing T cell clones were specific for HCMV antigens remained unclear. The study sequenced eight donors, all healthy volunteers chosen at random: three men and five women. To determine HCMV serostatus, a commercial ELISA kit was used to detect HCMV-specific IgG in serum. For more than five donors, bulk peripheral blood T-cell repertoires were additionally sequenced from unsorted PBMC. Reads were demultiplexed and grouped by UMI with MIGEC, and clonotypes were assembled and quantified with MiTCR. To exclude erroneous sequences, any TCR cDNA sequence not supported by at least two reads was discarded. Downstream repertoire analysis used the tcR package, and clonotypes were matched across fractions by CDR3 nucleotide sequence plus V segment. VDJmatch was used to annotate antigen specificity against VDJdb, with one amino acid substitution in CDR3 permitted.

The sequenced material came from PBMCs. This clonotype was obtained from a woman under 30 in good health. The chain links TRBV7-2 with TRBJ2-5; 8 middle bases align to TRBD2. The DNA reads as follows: TGTGCCAGCAGCTTAAGCGGGAGAACGGTGACCCAGTACTTC. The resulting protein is CASSLSGRTVTQYF.